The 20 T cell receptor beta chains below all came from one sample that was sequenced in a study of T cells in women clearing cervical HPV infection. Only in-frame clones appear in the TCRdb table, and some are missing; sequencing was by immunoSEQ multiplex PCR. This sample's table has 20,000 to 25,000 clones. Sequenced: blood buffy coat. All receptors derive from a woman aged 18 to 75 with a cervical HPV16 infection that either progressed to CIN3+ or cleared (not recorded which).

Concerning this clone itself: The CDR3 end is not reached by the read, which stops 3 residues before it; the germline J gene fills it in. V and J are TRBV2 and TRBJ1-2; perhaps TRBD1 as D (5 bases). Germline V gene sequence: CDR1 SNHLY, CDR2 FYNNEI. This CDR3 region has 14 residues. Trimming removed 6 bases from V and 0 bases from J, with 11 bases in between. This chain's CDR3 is CASRPDSTNYGYTF. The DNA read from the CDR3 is TGTGCCAGCAGACCAGACAGCACTAACTATGGC. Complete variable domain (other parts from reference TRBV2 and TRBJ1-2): EPEVTQTPSHQVTQMGQEVILRCVPISNHLYFYWYRQILGQKVEFLVSFYNNEISEKSEIFDDQFSVERPDGSNFTLKIRSTKLEDSAMYFCASRPDSTNYGYTFGSGTRLTVV.

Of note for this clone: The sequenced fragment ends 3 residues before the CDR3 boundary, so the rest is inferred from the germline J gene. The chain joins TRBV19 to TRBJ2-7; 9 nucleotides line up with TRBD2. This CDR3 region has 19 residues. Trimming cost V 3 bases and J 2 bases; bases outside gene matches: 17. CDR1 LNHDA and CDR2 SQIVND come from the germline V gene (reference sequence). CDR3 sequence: CASSISSSGGLRLTYEQYF. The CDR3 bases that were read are TGTGCCAGTAGTATCTCGTCGAGCGGGGGGCTTCGATTAACCTACGAG. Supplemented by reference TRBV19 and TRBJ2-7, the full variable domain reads DGGITQSPKYLFRKEGQNVTLSCEQNLNHDAMYWYRQDPGQGLRLIYYSQIVNDFQKGDIAEGYSVSREKKESFPLTVTSAQKNPTAFYLCASSISSSGGLRLTYEQYFGPGTRLTVT.

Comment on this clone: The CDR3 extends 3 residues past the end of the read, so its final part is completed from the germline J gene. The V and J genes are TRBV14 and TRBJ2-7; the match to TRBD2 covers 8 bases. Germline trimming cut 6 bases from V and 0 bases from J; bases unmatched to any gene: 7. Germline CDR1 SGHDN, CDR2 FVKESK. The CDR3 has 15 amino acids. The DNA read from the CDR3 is TGTGCCAGCAGAGGAGCGGGGGTGAGCTCCTACGAG. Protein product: CASRGAGVSSYE. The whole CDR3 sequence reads CASRGAGVSSYEQYF.

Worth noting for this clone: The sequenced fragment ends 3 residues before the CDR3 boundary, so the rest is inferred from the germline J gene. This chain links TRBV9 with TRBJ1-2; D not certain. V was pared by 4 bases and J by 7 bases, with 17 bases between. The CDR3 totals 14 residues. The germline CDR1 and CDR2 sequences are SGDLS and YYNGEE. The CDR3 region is CASSPFPTDAGYTF. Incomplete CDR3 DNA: TGTGCCAGCAGCCCTTTCCCCACAGACGCTGGC.

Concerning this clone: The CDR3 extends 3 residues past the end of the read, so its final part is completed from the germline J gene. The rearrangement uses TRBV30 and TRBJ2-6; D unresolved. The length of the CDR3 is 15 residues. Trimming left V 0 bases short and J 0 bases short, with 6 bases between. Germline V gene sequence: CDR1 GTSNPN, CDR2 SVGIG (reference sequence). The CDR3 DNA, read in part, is TGTGCCTGGAGTGTATTTAGCTCTGGGGCCAACGTC. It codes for CAWSVFSSGANV. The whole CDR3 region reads CAWSVFSSGANVLTF.

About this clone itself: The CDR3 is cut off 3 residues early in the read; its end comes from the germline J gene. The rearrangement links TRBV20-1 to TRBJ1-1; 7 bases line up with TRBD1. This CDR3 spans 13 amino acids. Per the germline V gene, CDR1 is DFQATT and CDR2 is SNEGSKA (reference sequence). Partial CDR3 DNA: TGCAGTGCTAGAGATCTAAACAGGGGTAGA. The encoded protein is CSARDLNRGR. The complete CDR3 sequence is CSARDLNRGRAFF.

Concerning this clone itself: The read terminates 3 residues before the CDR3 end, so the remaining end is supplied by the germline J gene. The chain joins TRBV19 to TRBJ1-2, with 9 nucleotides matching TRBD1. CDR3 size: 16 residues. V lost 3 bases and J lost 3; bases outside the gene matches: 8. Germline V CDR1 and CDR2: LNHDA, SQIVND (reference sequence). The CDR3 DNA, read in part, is TGTGCCAGTAGTATCATTCCCTGGACAGGGGACTATGGC. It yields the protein CASSIIPWTGDYG. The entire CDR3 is CASSIIPWTGDYGYTF.

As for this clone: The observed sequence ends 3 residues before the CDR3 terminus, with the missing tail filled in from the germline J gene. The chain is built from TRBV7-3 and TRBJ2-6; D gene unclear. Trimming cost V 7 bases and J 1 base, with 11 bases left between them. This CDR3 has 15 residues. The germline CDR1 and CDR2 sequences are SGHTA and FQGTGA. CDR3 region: CASTLEGSGANVLTF. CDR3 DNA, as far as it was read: TGTGCCAGCACCCTAGAAGGATCTGGGGCCAACGTC.

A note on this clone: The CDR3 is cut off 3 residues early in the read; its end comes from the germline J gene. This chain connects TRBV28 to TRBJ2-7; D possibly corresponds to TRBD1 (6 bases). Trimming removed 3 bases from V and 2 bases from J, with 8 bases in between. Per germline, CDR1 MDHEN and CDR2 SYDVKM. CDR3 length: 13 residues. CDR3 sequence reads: CASSLDSPYEQYF. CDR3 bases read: TGTGCCAGCAGTTTGGACAGTCCCTACGAG.

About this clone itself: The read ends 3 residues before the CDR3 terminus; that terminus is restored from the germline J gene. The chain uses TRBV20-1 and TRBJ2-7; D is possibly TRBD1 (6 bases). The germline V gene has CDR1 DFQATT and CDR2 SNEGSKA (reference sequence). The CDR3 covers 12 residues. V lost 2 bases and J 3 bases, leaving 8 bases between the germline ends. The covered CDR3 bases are TGCAGTGCTAGACAAGGGGGCTACGAG. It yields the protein CSARQGGYE. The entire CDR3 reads CSARQGGYEQYF.

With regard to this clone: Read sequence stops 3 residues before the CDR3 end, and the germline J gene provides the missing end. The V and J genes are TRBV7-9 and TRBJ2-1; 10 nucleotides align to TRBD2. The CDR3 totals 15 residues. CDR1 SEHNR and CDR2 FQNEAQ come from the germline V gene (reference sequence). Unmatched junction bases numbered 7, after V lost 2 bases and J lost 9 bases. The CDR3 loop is CASSLSSGGRGEQFF. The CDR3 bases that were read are TGTGCCAGCAGCTTAAGTAGCGGGGGGCGCGGTGAG.

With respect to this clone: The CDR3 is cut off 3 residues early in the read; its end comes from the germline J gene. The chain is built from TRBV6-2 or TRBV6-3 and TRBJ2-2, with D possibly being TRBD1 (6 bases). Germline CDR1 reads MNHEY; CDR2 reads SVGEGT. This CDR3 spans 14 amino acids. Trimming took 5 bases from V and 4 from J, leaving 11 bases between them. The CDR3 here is CASSHREGTGELFF. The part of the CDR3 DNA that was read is TGTGCCAGCAGTCACAGGGAAGGCACCGGGGAG.

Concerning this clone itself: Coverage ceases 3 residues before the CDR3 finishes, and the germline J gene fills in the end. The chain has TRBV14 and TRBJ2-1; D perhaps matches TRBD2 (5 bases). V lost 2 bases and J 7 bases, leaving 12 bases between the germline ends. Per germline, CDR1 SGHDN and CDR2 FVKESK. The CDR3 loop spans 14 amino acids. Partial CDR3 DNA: TGTGCCAGCAGCCAAAGAGCGGTTGGGAATGAG. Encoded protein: CASSQRAVGNE. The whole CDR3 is CASSQRAVGNEQFF.

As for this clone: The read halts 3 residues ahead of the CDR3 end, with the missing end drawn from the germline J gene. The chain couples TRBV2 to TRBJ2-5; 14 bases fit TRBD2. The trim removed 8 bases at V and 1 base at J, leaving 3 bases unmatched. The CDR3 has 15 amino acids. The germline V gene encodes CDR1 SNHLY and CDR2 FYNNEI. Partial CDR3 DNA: TGTGCCAGCGGGGGACTAGCGGGGGCCCAAGAGACC. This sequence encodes CASGGLAGAQET. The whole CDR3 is CASGGLAGAQETQYF. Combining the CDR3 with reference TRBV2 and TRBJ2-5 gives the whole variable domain EPEVTQTPSHQVTQMGQEVILRCVPISNHLYFYWYRQILGQKVEFLVSFYNNEISEKSEIFDDQFSVERPDGSNFTLKIRSTKLEDSAMYFCASGGLAGAQETQYFGPGTRLLVL.

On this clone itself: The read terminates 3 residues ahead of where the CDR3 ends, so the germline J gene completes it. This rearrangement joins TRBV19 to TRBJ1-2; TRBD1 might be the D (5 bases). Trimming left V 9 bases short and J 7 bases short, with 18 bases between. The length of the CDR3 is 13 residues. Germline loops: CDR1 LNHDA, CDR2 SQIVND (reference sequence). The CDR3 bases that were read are TGTGCCAGCAAGGGGCCCCGGTCGGCTGGC. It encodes CASKGPRSAG. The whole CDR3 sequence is CASKGPRSAGYTF.

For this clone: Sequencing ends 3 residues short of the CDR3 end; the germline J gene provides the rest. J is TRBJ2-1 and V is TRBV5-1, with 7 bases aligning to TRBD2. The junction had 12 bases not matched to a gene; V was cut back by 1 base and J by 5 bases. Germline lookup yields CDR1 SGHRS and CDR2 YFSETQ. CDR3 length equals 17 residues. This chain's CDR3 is CASSLFPPGGVHNEQFF. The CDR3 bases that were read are TGCGCCAGCAGCTTGTTTCCGCCGGGGGGAGTTCACAATGAG.

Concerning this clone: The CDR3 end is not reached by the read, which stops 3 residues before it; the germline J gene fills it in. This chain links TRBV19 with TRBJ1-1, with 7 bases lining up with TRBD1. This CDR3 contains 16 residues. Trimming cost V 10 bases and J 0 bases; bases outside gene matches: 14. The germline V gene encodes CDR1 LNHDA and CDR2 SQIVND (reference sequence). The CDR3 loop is CANISRDSHMNTEAFF. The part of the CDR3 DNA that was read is TGTGCCAATATTTCCCGGGACAGTCACATGAACACTGAA. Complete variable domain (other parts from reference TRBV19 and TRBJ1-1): DGGITQSPKYLFRKEGQNVTLSCEQNLNHDAMYWYRQDPGQGLRLIYYSQIVNDFQKGDIAEGYSVSREKKESFPLTVTSAQKNPTAFYLCANISRDSHMNTEAFFGQGTRLTVV.

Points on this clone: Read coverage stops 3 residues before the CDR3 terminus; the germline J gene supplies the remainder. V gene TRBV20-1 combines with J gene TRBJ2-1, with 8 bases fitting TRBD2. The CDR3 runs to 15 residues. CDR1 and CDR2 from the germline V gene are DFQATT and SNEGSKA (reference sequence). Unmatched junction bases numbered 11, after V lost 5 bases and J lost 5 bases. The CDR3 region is CSAPLAGGFNNEQFF. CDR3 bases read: TGCAGTGCTCCCCTGGCGGGGGGTTTCAACAATGAG.

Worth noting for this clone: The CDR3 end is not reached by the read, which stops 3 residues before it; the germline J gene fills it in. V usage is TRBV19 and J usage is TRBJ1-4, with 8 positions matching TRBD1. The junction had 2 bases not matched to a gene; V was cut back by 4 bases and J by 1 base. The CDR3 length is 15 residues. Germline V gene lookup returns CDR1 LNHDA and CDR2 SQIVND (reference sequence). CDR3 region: CASSTGTGTNEKLFF. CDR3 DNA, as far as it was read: TGTGCCAGTAGTACTGGGACAGGAACTAATGAAAAA.

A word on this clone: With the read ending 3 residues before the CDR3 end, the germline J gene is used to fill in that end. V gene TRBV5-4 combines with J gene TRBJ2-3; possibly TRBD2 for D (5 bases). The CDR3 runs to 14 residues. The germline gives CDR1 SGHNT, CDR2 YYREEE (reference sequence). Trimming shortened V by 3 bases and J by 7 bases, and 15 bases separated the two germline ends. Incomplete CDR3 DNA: TGTGCCAGCAGCTCCCGGGGAGTGGTAAATACG. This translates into CASSSRGVVNT. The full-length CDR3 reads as CASSSRGVVNTQYF. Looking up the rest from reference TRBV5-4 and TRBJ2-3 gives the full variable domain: ETGVTQSPTHLIKTRGQQVTLRCSSQSGHNTVSWYQQALGQGPQFIFQYYREEENGRGNFPPRFSGLQFPNYSSELNVNALELDDSALYLCASSSRGVVNTQYFGPGTRLTVL.